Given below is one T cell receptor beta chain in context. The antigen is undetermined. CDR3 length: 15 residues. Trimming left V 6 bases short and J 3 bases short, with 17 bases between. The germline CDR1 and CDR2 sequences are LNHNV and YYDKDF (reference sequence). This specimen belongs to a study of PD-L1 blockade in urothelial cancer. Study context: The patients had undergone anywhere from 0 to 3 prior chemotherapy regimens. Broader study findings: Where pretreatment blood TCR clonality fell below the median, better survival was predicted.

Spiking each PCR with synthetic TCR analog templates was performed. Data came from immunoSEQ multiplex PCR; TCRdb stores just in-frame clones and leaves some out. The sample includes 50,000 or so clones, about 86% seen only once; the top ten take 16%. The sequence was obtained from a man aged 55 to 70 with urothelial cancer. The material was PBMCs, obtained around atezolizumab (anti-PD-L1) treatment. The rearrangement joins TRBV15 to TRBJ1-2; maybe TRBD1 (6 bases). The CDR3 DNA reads TGTGCCACCAGGCCCGGGGGGGCGGATTACTATGGCTACACCTTC. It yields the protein CATRPGGADYYGYTF.